Listed below are T cell receptor beta chains from one sample, sequenced in a study of CD8+ T cells in alopecia areata. The assay was immunoSEQ multiplex PCR, and TCRdb's table has in-frame clones only and misses some. This sample yields 11,000 or so clones, of which around 60% are seen a single time; roughly 15% belongs to the top ten. The source material was skin. All receptors derive from a human donor with alopecia areata. Each CDR3 is given with its conserved first and last residue. The D gene is left open where the match is weak. Clone size is stated in some rows and not others, as once, few, many or a class when expanded.

>TRBD1|TRBJ1-1|NA|TRBV11-2
CASSEDRGRAFF
TGTGCCAGCAGCGAAGACAGGGGGCGAGCTTTCTTT
>NA|TRBJ1-2|few|TRBV5-1
CASSLASFYGYTF
TGCGCCAGCAGCTTGGCCAGCTTCTATGGCTACACCTTC
>NA|TRBJ2-3|NA|TRBV29-1
CSVEDTQYFGRGGDTQYF
NA
>NA|TRBJ1-2|NA|TRBV27
CASSFRPNYGYTF
TGTGCCAGCAGTTTTCGACCCAACTATGGCTACACCTTC
>NA|TRBJ1-6|once|TRBV29-1
CSVGPGLNSPLHF
TGCAGCGTGGGACCGGGCCTCAATTCACCCCTCCACTTT
>NA|TRBJ2-2|NA|TRBV11-2
CASSFGELFF
TGTGCCAGCAGCTTCGGGGAGCTGTTTTTT
>TRBD1|TRBJ2-7|few|TRBV2
CASGTGVIYEQYF
TGTGCCAGCGGGACAGGGGTTATCTACGAGCAGTACTTC
>TRBD2|TRBJ2-1|few|TRBV7-6
CASSFQSGTSGLDEQFF
TGTGCCAGCAGCTTCCAATCCGGGACTAGCGGGTTAGATGAGCAGTTCTTC
>NA|TRBJ2-7|few|TRBV7-2
CASSFAGPTYEQYF
TGTGCCAGCAGCTTCGCGGGTCCGACCTACGAGCAGTACTTC
>TRBD1|TRBJ1-1|NA|TRBV7-9
CASSLLGQGAGTEAFF
TGTGCCAGCAGCTTATTGGGACAGGGGGCTGGCACTGAAGCTTTCTTT
>NA|TRBJ1-1|once|TRBV6-6
CASSYGPNTEAFF
TGTGCCAGCAGTTACGGTCCGAACACTGAAGCTTTCTTT
>NA|TRBJ2-3|NA|TRBV4-1
CASSLMRGVEADTQYF
TGCGCCAGCAGCCTCATGCGAGGGGTTGAGGCAGATACGCAGTATTTT
>NA|TRBJ2-5|NA|TRBV7-2
CASSLGGTRETQYF
TGTGCCAGCAGCTTAGGCGGGACCCGAGAGACCCAGTACTTC
>TRBD1|TRBJ2-1|NA|TRBV11-2
CASRDRGLDNEQFF
TGTGCCAGCAGGGACAGGGGGCTAGACAATGAGCAGTTCTTC
>TRBD2|TRBJ2-1|once|TRBV19
CASSILRGGDNEQFF
TGTGCCAGTAGTATCCTTCGCGGGGGTGACAATGAGCAGTTCTTC
>NA|TRBJ1-5|NA|TRBV6-6
CASSYDLGNQPQHF
TGTGCCAGCAGTTACGACTTGGGCAATCAGCCCCAGCATTTT
>TRBD2|TRBJ2-1|NA|TRBV7-2
CASKAVAGSSYNEQFF
TGTGCCAGCAAAGCCGTAGCGGGGAGCTCCTACAATGAGCAGTTCTTC
>TRBD2|TRBJ2-7|NA|TRBV15
CATSRDTGLAYEQYF
TGTGCCACCAGCAGAGATACGGGACTAGCCTACGAGCAGTACTTC
>NA|TRBJ2-2|once|TRBV5-1
CASSSSMYTGELFF
TGCGCCAGCAGCTCTTCCATGTACACCGGGGAGCTGTTTTTT
>NA|TRBJ1-1|medium-sized|TRBV4-1
CASSFDRMNTEAFF
TGCGCCAGCAGCTTCGACAGGATGAACACTGAAGCTTTCTTT
>TRBD1|TRBJ1-5|NA|TRBV9
CASSLTGAKNQPQHF
TGTGCCAGCAGTCTGACAGGGGCAAAGAATCAGCCCCAGCATTTT
>NA|TRBJ2-1|NA|TRBV11-2
CASSSSLPSYNEQFF
TGTGCCAGCAGCTCCTCTTTACCCTCTTACAATGAGCAGTTCTTC
>NA|TRBJ2-5|NA|TRBV7-8
CASSLMTLQETQYF
TGTGCCAGCAGCTTGATGACCTTGCAAGAGACCCAGTACTTC
>NA|TRBJ2-2|NA|TRBV4-1
CASSPREGTGELFF
TGCGCCAGCAGCCCTAGAGAAGGTACCGGGGAGCTGTTTTTT
>NA|TRBJ1-1|NA|TRBV7-9
CASSPTVNTEAFF
TGTGCCAGCAGCCCTACGGTGAACACTGAAGCTTTCTTT
>TRBD2|TRBJ2-7|NA|TRBV15
CATSRAGTSAYEQYF
TGTGCCACCAGCAGGGCCGGGACTAGCGCCTACGAGCAGTACTTC
>TRBD1|TRBJ1-1|NA|TRBV7-8
CASSIDRGPGNTEAFF
TGTGCCAGCAGCATCGACAGGGGGCCGGGGAACACTGAAGCTTTCTTT
>NA|TRBJ2-6|once|TRBV7-9
CASSEDGSGANVLTF
TGTGCCAGCAGCGAAGACGGATCTGGGGCCAACGTCCTGACTTTC
>NA|TRBJ2-5|NA|TRBV7-2
CASSFQQGSGETQYF
TGTGCCAGCAGCTTCCAACAGGGCTCGGGGGAGACCCAGTACTTC
>NA|TRBJ1-6|few|TRBV5-1
CASRSTVQAANSPLHF
TGCGCCAGCAGGTCGACCGTACAGGCGGCAAATTCACCCCTCCACTTT
>NA|TRBJ2-7|NA|TRBV7-9
CASSGGPYEQYF
TGTGCCAGCAGCGGGGGCCCCTACGAGCAGTACTTC
>NA|TRBJ2-3|NA|TRBV6-6
CASSYLDGSTDTQYF
TGTGCCAGCAGTTACCTCGACGGGAGCACAGATACGCAGTATTTT
>TRBD1|TRBJ2-6|NA|TRBV28
CASSYLGQGAGANVLTF
TGTGCCAGCAGTTATCTCGGACAGGGGGCTGGGGCCAACGTCCTGACTTTC
>NA|TRBJ1-1|few|TRBV11-2
CASSPQAGTEAFF
TGTGCCAGCAGCCCCCAAGCGGGGACTGAAGCTTTCTTT
>NA|TRBJ1-2|NA|TRBV6-6
CASSLNPGNYGYTF
TGTGCCAGCAGTTTAAACCCTGGGAACTATGGCTACACCTTC
>NA|TRBJ1-1|few|TRBV7-9
CASSLLTNTEAFF
TGTGCCAGCAGCTTATTGACCAACACTGAAGCTTTCTTT
>NA|TRBJ1-2|NA|TRBV7-2
CASSLARRGTIINYGYTF
TGTGCCAGCAGCTTAGCGAGGCGAGGGACTATTATTAACTATGGCTACACCTTC
>NA|TRBJ1-6|few|TRBV7-2
CASSLDPQGYSPLHF
TGTGCCAGCAGCTTAGACCCCCAGGGTTATTCACCCCTCCACTTT
>TRBD1|TRBJ1-1|NA|TRBV5-1
CASTGEAEAFF
TGCGCCAGTACAGGGGAGGCGGAAGCTTTCTTT
>TRBD1|TRBJ2-7|NA|TRBV6-6
CASSFSRDSYEQYF
TGTGCCAGCAGTTTTTCCCGGGACAGCTACGAGCAGTACTTC